The next 18 T cell receptor beta chains were all read from a single sample in a study of blood T cell repertoires in COVID-19. Sequencing was performed with immunoSEQ multiplex PCR; in TCRdb, only in-frame clones are kept and a portion is missing. The sample records roughly 280,000 clones, 80% to 90% being singletons. Specimen: PBMCs or T cells enriched from blood (not recorded which). The receptors shown here come from a woman aged 18-29 years who had recovered from COVID-19.

The chain employs TRBV6-1 and TRBJ1-6; no clear D. The ends were cut back, 3 bases at V and 0 bases at J, with 6 bases in the middle. Germline V gene lookup returns CDR1 MNHNS and CDR2 SASEGT. CDR3 size: 15 residues. This CDR3 is CASSEIGSYNSPLHF. Written as DNA, the CDR3 is TGTGCCAGCAGTGAGATCGGCTCCTATAATTCACCCCTCCACTTT.

The rearrangement joins TRBV2 to TRBJ2-1; D is unresolved. Trimming shortened V by 7 bases and J by 7 bases, and 11 bases separated the two germline ends. Germline loops: CDR1 SNHLY, CDR2 FYNNEI. This CDR3 region has 12 residues. The CDR3 region is CASKTGWNEQFF. In DNA, the CDR3 is TGTGCCAGCAAAACGGGTTGGAATGAGCAGTTCTTC.

The chain joins TRBV27 to TRBJ2-7; the D gene is possibly TRBD1 (5 bases). Trimming cost V 2 bases and J 2 bases, with 7 bases left between them. The CDR3 extends over 13 amino acids. CDR1 MNHEY and CDR2 SMNVEV come from the germline V gene (reference sequence). In DNA, the CDR3 is TGTGCCAGCAGTTTAGAAGGGGCCTACGAGCAGTACTTC. Amino acids: CASSLEGAYEQYF.

The chain couples TRBV6-1 to TRBJ2-1, with a possible D match to TRBD2 (7 bases). Germline CDR1 is MNHNS and CDR2 is SASEGT. This CDR3 spans 16 amino acids. Trimming removed 1 base from V and 2 bases from J, with 12 bases in between. CDR3 nucleotide sequence: TGTGCCAGCAGTGAAGTTGCGGGGGCCGCCTACAATGAGCAGTTCTTC. As protein: CASSEVAGAAYNEQFF.

The rearrangement joins TRBV3-1 (or the pseudogene TRBV3-2) to TRBJ1-4, with D hard to call. Deletions cut 4 bases from V and 5 bases from J, with 14 bases between. The CDR3 is 15 amino acids. Per germline, CDR1 LGHDT and CDR2 YNNKEL (reference sequence). Written as DNA, the CDR3 is TGTGCCAGCAGCCCTCCCGGGTCTTCCAATGAAAAACTGTTTTTT. Its protein is CASSPPGSSNEKLFF.

This clone has a single count. The V call is TRBV7-2, the J call TRBJ1-2; D is possibly TRBD1 (5 bases). This CDR3 comprises 14 residues. Trimming stripped 5 bases from V and 7 bases from J, with 17 bases between. Germline CDR1 SGHTA, CDR2 FQGNSA. Here the CDR3 DNA reads TGTGCCAGCAGCCAAGGGCAGGGTGTGCGTGGCTACACCTTC. Its translation: CASSQGQGVRGYTF.

This clone was recorded only once. At one end, the junction sequence differs from germline, possibly due to a read error. The DNA for the CDR3 is TGTGCCACCTATCCAGGGGGCTATAATTCACCCCCCCACTTT. It encodes CATYPGGYNSPPHF. The V and J genes are TRBV6-5 and TRBJ1-6, with 8 bases fitting TRBD1. CDR1 is MNHEY, CDR2 SVGAGI, per germline. The CDR3 sequence is 14 residues long.

The chain carries TRBV2 and TRBJ2-1; TRBD2 matches at 7 bases. V lost 3 bases, J lost 3 bases, and 11 bases stayed unmatched. This CDR3 contains 17 residues. The germline CDR1 and CDR2 sequences are SNHLY and FYNNEI. The CDR3 region is CASSEGTAGLLYNEQFF. DNA for the CDR3: TGTGCCAGCAGTGAGGGGACTGCGGGACTACTCTACAATGAGCAGTTCTTC.

The genes are TRBV19 and TRBJ2-3; unclear D gene. Germline CDR1 is LNHDA and CDR2 is SQIVND (reference sequence). The length of the CDR3 is 15 residues. V lost 0 bases, J lost 0 bases, and 7 bases lay in between. CDR3 loop: CASSIELASTDTQYF. DNA for the CDR3: TGTGCCAGTAGTATAGAATTGGCTAGCACAGATACGCAGTATTTT.

The V and J genes are TRBV7-9 and TRBJ1-1, with D perhaps TRBD1 (5 bases). Trimming pared 8 bases from V and 1 base from J, leaving 17 bases between. Germline values: CDR1 SEHNR, CDR2 FQNEAQ (reference sequence). This CDR3 contains 15 residues. CDR3 region: CASELSFQGNTEAFF. CDR3 coding DNA: TGTGCCAGCGAGCTTAGTTTTCAGGGGAACACTGAAGCTTTCTTT.

This chain joins TRBV14 and TRBJ2-7; 8 bases match TRBD2. Trimming took 1 base from V and 3 from J; bases not matched to a gene: 5. The CDR3 sequence is 15 residues long. CDR1 is SGHDN, CDR2 FVKESK, per germline. The CDR3 reads CASSQGSGVNYEQYF. The CDR3, as DNA: TGTGCCAGCAGCCAAGGTAGCGGGGTGAACTACGAGCAGTACTTC. The whole variable domain, filled in from reference TRBV14 and TRBJ2-7, reads EAGVTQFPSHSVIEKGQTVTLRCDPISGHDNLYWYRRVMGKEIKFLLHFVKESKQDESGMPNNRFLAERTGGTYSTLKVQPAELEDSGVYFCASSQGSGVNYEQYFGPGTRLTVT.

The J gene is TRBJ1-3, the V gene TRBV5-1; no clear D. This CDR3 spans 16 amino acids. Trimming took off 0 bases at V and 0 bases at J, with 10 bases between the two ends. CDR1 and CDR2 (germline): SGHRS, YFSETQ. The CDR3 region is CASSLADASSGNTIYF. The CDR3 coding sequence is TGCGCCAGCAGCTTGGCCGATGCCAGCTCTGGAAACACCATATATTTT.

V gene TRBV28 combines with J gene TRBJ1-3; D possibly corresponds to TRBD1 (6 bases). The CDR3 is 17 amino acids. V gave up 6 bases and J gave up 0 bases, with 18 bases separating them. The germline V gene encodes CDR1 MDHEN and CDR2 SYDVKM. The CDR3 coding sequence is TGTGCCAGCAGCCCTGACAGGTTCTACGACTCTGGAAACACCATATATTTT. Amino acid sequence: CASSPDRFYDSGNTIYF. The variable domain in full, completed from reference TRBV28 and TRBJ1-3, reads DVKVTQSSRYLVKRTGEKVFLECVQDMDHENMFWYRQDPGLGLRLIYFSYDVKMKEKGDIPEGYSVSREKKERFSLILESASTNQTSMYLCASSPDRFYDSGNTIYFGEGSWLTVV.

The chain uses TRBV4-1 and TRBJ2-3, with 12 bases identical to TRBD2. This CDR3 contains 18 residues. The germline gives CDR1 MGHRA, CDR2 YSYEKL. V was pared by 1 base and J by 0 bases, with 5 bases of the junction left unmatched. CDR3 nucleotide sequence: TGCGCCAGCAGCCAAGGCCTAGCGGGGGGGACTAGCACAGATACGCAGTATTTT. Translation gives CASSQGLAGGTSTDTQYF.

The rearrangement uses TRBV19 and TRBJ2-1, with TRBD1 as a possible D gene (6 bases). Germline CDR1 is LNHDA and CDR2 is SQIVND (reference sequence). This CDR3 has 19 amino acids. Trimming cost V 5 bases and J 0 bases, with 23 bases left between them. The CDR3 spells CASSLSLGGQPSSYNEQFF. The CDR3, as DNA: TGTGCCAGTAGTTTATCTTTGGGTGGACAGCCGAGCTCCTACAATGAGCAGTTCTTC.

The chain carries TRBV28 and TRBJ1-4; the D is unclear. The germline CDR1 and CDR2 sequences are MDHEN and SYDVKM. The CDR3 spans 12 residues. Trimming removed 2 bases from V and 10 bases from J, with 8 bases in between. CDR3 loop: CASSLPSAKLFF. The CDR3 DNA is TGTGCCAGCAGTTTACCGAGCGCAAAACTGTTTTTT.

The chain has TRBV7-9 and TRBJ1-1; D unclear. CDR1 SEHNR and CDR2 FQNEAQ come from the germline V gene (reference sequence). The length of the CDR3 is 15 residues. Trimming removed 1 base from V and 4 bases from J, with 13 bases in between. The CDR3 spells CASSLGVTVPTEAFF. The CDR3 nucleotides read TGTGCCAGCAGCTTAGGGGTTACAGTACCCACTGAAGCTTTCTTT.

A few counts support this clone. This rearrangement joins TRBV12-3 or TRBV12-4 to TRBJ1-6; maybe TRBD1 (5 bases). The V and J ends lost 7 bases and 10 bases respectively, with 14 bases between them. This CDR3 region has 13 residues. CDR3 nucleotides: TGTGCCAGCACCCAGGGTACTGGGTCACCCCTCCACTTT. This sequence encodes CASTQGTGSPLHF.